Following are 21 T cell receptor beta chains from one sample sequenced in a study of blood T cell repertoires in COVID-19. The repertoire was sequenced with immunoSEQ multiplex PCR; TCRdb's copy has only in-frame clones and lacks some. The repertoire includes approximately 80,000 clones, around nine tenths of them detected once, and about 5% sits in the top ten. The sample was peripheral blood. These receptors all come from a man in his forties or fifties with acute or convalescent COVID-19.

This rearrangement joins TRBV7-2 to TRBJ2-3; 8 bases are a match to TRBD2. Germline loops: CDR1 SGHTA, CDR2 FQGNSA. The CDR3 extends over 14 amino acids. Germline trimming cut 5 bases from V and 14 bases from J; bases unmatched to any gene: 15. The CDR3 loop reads CASSTHSSGWATYF. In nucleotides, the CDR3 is TGTGCCAGCAGCACCCATTCTAGCGGGTGGGCGACGTATTTT.

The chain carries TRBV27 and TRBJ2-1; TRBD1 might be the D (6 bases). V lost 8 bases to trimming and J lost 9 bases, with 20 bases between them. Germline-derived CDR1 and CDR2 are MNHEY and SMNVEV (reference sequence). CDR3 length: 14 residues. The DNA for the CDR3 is TGTGCCAGCGGAATGCCGGTACAGGGTAGTGAGCAGTTCTTC. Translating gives CASGMPVQGSEQFF.

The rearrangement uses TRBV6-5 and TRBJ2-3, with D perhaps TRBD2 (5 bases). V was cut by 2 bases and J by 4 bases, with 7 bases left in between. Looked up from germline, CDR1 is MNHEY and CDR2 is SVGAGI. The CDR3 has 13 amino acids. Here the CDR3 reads CASSYGAADTQYF. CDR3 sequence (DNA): TGTGCCAGCAGTTACGGAGCGGCAGATACGCAGTATTTT.

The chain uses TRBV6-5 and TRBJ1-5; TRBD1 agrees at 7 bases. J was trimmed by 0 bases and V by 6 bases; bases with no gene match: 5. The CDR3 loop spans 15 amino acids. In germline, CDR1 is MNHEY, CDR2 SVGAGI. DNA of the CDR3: TGTGCCAGCAGACTGGACAGGAATAGCAATCAGCCCCAGCATTTT. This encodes CASRLDRNSNQPQHF.

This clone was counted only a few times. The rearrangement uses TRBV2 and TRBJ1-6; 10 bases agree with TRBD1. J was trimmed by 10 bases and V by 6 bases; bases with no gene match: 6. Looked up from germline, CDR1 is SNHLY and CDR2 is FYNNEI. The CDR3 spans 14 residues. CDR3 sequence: CASRGDRGGSPLHF. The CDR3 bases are TGTGCCAGCAGGGGGGACAGGGGTGGGTCACCCCTCCACTTT.

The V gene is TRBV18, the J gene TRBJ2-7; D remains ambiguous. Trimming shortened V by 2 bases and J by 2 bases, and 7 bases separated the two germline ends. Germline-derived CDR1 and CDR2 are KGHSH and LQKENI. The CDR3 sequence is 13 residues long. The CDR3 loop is CASSPGPPYEQYF. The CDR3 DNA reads TGTGCCAGCTCACCAGGGCCCCCCTACGAGCAGTACTTC.

The CDR3 bases are TGTGCCAGCAGCTTAAGTTCCGGGGCGGGGCAGCCCCAGCATTTT. It is translated as CASSLSSGAGQPQHF. The V and J genes are TRBV7-2 and TRBJ1-5; tentative D call: TRBD1 (5 bases). V lost 2 bases and J 7 bases, leaving 15 bases between the germline ends. The germline gives CDR1 SGHTA, CDR2 FQGNSA. CDR3 length: 15 residues.

The CDR3 protein is CASSEVIRWSGRNQPQHF. CDR3 DNA sequence: TGTGCCAGCAGTGAAGTTATCCGGTGGTCAGGGCGCAATCAGCCCCAGCATTTT. This chain connects TRBV6-1 to TRBJ1-5; D may be TRBD1 (5 bases). Trimming shortened V by 1 base and J by 2 bases, and 18 bases separated the two germline ends. The germline V gene has CDR1 MNHNS and CDR2 SASEGT. The CDR3 contains 18 residues.

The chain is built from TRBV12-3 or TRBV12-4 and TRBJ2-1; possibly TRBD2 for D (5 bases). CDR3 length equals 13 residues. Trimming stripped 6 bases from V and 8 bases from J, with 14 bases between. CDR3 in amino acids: CASSPGLVDEQFF. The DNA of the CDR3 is TGTGCCAGCAGCCCCGGACTCGTGGATGAGCAGTTCTTC.

The CDR3, as DNA: TGTGCCAGCAGTCAACAGACAGGGGTGGGCACTGAAGCTTTCTTT. Protein product: CASSQQTGVGTEAFF. The rearrangement joins TRBV6-5 to TRBJ1-1, with 8 nucleotides matching TRBD1. The germline CDR1 and CDR2 sequences are MNHEY and SVGAGI. This CDR3 spans 15 amino acids. With 5 bases clipped from V and 4 bases from J, the junction kept 9 bases outside the gene matches.

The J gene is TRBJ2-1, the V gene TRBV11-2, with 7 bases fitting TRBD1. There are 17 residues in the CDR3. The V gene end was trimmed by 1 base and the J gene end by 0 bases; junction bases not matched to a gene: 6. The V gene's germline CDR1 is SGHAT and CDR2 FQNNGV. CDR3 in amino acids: CASSLGQGYTSYNEQFF. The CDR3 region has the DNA TGTGCCAGCAGCTTAGGACAGGGTTACACCTCCTACAATGAGCAGTTCTTC.

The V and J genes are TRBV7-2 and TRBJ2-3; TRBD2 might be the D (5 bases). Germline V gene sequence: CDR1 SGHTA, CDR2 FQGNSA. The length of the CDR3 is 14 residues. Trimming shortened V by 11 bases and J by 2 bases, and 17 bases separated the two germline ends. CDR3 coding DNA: TGTGCCTTCGGGCGCGGAGGAATCACAGATACGCAGTATTTT. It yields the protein CAFGRGGITDTQYF.

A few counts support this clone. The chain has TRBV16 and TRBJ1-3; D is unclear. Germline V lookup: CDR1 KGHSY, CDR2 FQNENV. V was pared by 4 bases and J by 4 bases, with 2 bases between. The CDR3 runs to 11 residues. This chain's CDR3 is CASSLGNTIYF. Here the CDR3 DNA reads TGTGCCAGCAGCCTAGGAAACACCATATATTTT.

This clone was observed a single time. CDR3 residues: CASSYSLTGESEKLFF. Here the CDR3 DNA reads TGTGCCAGCAGTTACTCCCTGACAGGCGAGTCGGAAAAACTGTTTTTT. The V call is TRBV6-5, the J call TRBJ1-4; a weak D match, TRBD1 (6 bases). V dropped 0 bases and J dropped 8 bases, with 16 bases sitting between them. Per germline, CDR1 MNHEY and CDR2 SVGAGI. This CDR3 has 16 residues.

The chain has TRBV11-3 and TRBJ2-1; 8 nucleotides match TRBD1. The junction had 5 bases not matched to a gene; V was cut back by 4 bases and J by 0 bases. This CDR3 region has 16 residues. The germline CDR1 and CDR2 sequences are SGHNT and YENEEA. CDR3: CASSYAGGLSYNEQFF. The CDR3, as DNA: TGTGCCAGCAGCTATGCAGGGGGCCTCTCCTACAATGAGCAGTTCTTC.

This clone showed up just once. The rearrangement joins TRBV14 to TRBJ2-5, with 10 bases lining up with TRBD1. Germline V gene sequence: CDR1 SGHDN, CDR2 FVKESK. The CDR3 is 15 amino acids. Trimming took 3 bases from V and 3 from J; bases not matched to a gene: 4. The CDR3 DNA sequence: TGTGCCAGCAGCCAGCTCGGGACAGGGGAAGAGACCCAGTACTTC. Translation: CASSQLGTGEETQYF.

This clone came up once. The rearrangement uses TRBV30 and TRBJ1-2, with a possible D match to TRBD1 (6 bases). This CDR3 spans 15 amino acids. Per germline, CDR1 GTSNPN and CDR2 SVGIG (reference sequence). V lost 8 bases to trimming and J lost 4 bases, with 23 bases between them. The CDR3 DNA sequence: TGTGCCGGTCCCCGGGACACCACATGGGGCTATGGCTACACCTTC. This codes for CAGPRDTTWGYGYTF.

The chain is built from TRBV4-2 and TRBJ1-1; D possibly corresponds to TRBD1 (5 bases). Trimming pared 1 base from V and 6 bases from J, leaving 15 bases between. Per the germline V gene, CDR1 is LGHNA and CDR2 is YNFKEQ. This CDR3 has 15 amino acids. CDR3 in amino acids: CASSQGEGEDSEAFF. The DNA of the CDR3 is TGTGCCAGCAGCCAAGGGGAAGGGGAGGACTCTGAAGCTTTCTTT.

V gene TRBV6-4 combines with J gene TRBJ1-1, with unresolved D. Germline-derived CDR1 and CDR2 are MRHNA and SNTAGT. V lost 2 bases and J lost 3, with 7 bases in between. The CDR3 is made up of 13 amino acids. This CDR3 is CASSDREDTEAFF. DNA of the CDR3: TGTGCCAGCAGTGACAGGGAGGACACTGAAGCTTTCTTT.

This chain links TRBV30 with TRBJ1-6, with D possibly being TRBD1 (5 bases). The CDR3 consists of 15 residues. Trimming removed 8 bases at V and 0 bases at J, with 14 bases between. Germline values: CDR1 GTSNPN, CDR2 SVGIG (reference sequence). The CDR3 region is CAQDPGGSYNSPLHF. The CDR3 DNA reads TGTGCCCAGGACCCCGGGGGCTCCTATAATTCACCCCTCCACTTT. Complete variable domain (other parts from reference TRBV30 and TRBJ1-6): SQTIHQWPATLVQPVGSPLSLECTVEGTSNPNLYWYRQAAGRGLQLLFYSVGIGQISSEVPQNLSASRPQDRQFILSSKKLLLSDSGFYLCAQDPGGSYNSPLHFGNGTRLTVT.

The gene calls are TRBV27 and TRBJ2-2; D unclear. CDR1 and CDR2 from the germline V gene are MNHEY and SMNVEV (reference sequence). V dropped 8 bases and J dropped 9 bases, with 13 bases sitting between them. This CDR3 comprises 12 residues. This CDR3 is CASGLGSRELFF. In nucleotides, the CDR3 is TGTGCCAGCGGATTGGGCTCCCGGGAGCTGTTTTTT.